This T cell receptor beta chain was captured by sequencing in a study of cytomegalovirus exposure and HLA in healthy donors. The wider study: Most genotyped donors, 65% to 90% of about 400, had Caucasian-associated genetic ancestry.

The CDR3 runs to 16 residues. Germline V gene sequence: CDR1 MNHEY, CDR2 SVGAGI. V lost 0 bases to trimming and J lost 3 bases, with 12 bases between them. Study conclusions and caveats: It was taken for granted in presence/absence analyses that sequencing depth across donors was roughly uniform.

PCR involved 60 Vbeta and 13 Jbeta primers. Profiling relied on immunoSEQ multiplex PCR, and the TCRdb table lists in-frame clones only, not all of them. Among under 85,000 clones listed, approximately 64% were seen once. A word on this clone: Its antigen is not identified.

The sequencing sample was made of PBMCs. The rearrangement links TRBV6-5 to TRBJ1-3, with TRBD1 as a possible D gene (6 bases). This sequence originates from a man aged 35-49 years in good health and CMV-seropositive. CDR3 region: CASSYSQGTLGNTIYF. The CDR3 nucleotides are TGTGCCAGCAGTTACTCACAGGGAACCCTTGGAAACACCATATATTTT.